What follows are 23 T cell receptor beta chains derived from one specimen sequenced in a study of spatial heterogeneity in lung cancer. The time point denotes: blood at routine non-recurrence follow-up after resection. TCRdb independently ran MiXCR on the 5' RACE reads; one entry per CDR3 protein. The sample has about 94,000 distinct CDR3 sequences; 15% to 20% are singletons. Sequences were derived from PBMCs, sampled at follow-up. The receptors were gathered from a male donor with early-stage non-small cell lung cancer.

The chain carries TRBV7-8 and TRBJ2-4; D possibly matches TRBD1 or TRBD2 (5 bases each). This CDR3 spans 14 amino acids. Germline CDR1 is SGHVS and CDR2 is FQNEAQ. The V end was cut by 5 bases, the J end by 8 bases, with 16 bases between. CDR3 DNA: TGTGCCAGCAGCCCCCGGGTCCGAGGGGACATTCAGTACTTC. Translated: CASSPRVRGDIQYF.

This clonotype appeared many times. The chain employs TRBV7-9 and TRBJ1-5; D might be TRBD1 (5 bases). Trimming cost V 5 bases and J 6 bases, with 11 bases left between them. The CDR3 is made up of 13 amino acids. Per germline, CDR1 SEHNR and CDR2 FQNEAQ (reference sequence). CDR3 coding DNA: TGTGCCAGCAGCCTGGGGGACTCTCAGCCCCAGCATTTT. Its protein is CASSLGDSQPQHF.

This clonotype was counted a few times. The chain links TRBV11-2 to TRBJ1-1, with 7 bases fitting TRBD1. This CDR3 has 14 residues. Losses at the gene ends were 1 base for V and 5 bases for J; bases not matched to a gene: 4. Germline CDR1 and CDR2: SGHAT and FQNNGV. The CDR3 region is CASSLGQGRTEAFF. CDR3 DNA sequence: TGTGCCAGCAGCTTAGGACAGGGCCGTACTGAAGCTTTCTTT.

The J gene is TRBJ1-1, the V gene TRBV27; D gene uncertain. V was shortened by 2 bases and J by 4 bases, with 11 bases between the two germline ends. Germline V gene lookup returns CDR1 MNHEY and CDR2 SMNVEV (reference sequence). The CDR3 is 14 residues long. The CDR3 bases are TGTGCCAGCAGTTTACGGAGGGAGTCCACTGAAGCTTTCTTT. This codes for CASSLRRESTEAFF.

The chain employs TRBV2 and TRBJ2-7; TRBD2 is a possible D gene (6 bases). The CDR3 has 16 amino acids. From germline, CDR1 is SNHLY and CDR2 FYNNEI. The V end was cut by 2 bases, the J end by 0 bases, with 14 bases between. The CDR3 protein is CASSEWVADSSYEQYF. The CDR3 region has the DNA TGTGCCAGCAGTGAATGGGTAGCGGATAGCTCCTACGAGCAGTACTTC. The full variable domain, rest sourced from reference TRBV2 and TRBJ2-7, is EPEVTQTPSHQVTQMGQEVILRCVPISNHLYFYWYRQILGQKVEFLVSFYNNEISEKSEIFDDQFSVERPDGSNFTLKIRSTKLEDSAMYFCASSEWVADSSYEQYFGPGTRLTVT.

The DNA for the CDR3 is TGCAGTGCTAGTCACTACCAAAGCTCCTACAATGAGCAGTTCTTC. Translated, it gives CSASHYQSSYNEQFF. This chain joins TRBV20-1 and TRBJ2-1; D gene unclear. The CDR3 is 15 amino acids. The germline V gene encodes CDR1 DFQATT and CDR2 SNEGSKA (reference sequence). V was shortened by 3 bases and J by 0 bases, with 12 bases between the two germline ends.

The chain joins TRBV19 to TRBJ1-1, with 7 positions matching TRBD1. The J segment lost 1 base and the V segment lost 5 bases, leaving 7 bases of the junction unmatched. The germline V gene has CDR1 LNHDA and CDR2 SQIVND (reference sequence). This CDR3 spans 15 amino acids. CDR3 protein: CASSPLTGRNTEAFF. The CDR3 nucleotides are TGTGCCAGTAGTCCCCTGACAGGGAGGAACACTGAAGCTTTCTTT. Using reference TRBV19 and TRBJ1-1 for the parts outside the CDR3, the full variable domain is DGGITQSPKYLFRKEGQNVTLSCEQNLNHDAMYWYRQDPGQGLRLIYYSQIVNDFQKGDIAEGYSVSREKKESFPLTVTSAQKNPTAFYLCASSPLTGRNTEAFFGQGTRLTVV.

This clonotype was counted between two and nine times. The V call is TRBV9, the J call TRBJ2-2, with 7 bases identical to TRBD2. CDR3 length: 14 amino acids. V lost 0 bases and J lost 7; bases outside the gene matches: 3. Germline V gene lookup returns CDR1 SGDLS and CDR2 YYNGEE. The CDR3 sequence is CASSVEGRVGELFF. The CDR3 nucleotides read TGTGCCAGCAGCGTAGAAGGGAGGGTCGGGGAGCTGTTTTTT. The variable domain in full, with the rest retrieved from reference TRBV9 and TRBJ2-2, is DSGVTQTPKHLITATGQRVTLRCSPRSGDLSVYWYQQSLDQGLQFLIQYYNGEERAKGNILERFSAQQFPDLHSELNLSSLELGDSALYFCASSVEGRVGELFFGEGSRLTVL.

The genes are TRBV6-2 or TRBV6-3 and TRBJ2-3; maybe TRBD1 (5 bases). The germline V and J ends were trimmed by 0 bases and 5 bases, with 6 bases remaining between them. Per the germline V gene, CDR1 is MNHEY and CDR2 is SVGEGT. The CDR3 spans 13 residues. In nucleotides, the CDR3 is TGTGCCAGCAGTTACTCTACAGGAGATACGCAGTATTTT. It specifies CASSYSTGDTQYF.

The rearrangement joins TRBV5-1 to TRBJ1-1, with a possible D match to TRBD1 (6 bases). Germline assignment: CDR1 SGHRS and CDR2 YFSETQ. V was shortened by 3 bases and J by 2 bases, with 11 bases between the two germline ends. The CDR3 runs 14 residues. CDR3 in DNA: TGCGCCAGCAGCTCCGGGACAAAAAACACTGAAGCTTTCTTT. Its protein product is CASSSGTKNTEAFF.

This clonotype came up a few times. For the CDR3, the DNA is TGTGCCAGCAGCTTAGACGGACTAGCGGGAGAGTTCTTC. Translated: CASSLDGLAGEFF. The chain recombines TRBV7-9 with TRBJ2-1; 13 nucleotides match TRBD2. Germline V lookup: CDR1 SEHNR, CDR2 FQNEAQ (reference sequence). This CDR3 has 13 residues. Trimming at V came to 1 base and at J to 14 bases, leaving 2 bases not matched to a gene.

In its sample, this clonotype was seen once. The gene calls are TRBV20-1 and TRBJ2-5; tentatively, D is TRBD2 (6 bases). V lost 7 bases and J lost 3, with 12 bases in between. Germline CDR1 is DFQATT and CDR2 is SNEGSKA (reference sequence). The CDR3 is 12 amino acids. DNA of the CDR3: TGCAGTGTCGGGCGGGGTGAAGAGACCCAGTACTTC. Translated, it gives CSVGRGEETQYF.

DNA for the CDR3: TGTGCCAGCTCACCACCGACAGCAAAGGGGACTGAAGCTTTCTTT. As protein: CASSPPTAKGTEAFF. The V gene is TRBV18, the J gene TRBJ1-1; perhaps TRBD1 as D (5 bases). The germline V and J ends were trimmed by 0 bases and 5 bases, with 13 bases remaining between them. CDR1 is KGHSH and CDR2 is LQKENI in the germline V gene. The CDR3 spans 15 residues.

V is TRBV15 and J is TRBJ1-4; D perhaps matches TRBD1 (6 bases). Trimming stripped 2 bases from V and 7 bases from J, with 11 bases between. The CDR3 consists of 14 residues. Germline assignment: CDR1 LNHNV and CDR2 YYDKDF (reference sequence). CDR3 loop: CATSRPTGSEKLFF. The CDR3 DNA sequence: TGTGCCACCAGCAGACCCACAGGGTCTGAAAAACTGTTTTTT.

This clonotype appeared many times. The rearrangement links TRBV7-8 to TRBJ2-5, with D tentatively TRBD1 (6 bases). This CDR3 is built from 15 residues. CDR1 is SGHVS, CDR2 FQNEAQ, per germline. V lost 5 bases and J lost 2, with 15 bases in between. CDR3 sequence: CASSKRGTPQETQYF. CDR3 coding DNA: TGTGCCAGCAGCAAAAGGGGGACGCCGCAAGAGACCCAGTACTTC. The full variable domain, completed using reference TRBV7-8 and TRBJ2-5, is GAGVSQSPRYKVAKRGQDVALRCDPISGHVSLFWYQQALGQGPEFLTYFQNEAQLDKSGLPSDRFFAERPEGSVSTLKIQRTQQEDSAVYLCASSKRGTPQETQYFGPGTRLLVL.

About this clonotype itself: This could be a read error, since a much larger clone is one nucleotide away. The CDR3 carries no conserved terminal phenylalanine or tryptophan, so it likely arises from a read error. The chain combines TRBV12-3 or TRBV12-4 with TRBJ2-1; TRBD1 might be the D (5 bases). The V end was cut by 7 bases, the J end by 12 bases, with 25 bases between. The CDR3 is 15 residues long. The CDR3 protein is CASKFNSDEEGVQFL. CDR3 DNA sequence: TGTGCCAGCAAATTTAATAGTGACGAAGAAGGGGTGCAGTTCCTC.

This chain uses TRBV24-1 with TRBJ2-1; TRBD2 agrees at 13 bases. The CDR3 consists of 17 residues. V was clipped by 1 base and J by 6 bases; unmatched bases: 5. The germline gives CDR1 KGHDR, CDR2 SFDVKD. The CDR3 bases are TGTGCCACCAGTGATTTTCGGACTAGCGGGAGTGGCAATGAGCAGTTCTTC. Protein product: CATSDFRTSGSGNEQFF.

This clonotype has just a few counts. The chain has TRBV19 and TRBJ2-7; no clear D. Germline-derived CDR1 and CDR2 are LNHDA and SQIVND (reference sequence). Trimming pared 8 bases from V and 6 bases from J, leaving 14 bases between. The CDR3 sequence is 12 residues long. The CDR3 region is CASPQPPTEQYF. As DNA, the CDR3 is TGTGCCAGTCCCCAGCCTCCTACCGAGCAGTACTTC.

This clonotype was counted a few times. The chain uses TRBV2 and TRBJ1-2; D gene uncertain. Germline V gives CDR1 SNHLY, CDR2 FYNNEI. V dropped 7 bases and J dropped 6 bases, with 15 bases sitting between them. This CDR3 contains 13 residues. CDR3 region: CASTFDSRNGYTF. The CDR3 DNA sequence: TGTGCCAGCACTTTCGATAGCCGCAATGGCTACACCTTC.

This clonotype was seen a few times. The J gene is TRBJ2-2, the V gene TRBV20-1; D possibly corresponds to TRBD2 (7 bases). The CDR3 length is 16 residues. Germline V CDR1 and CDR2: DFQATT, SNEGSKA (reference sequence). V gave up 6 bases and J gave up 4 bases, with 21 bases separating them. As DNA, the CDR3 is TGCAGTGCCCGCCAAGGGGGGGCTCGAGTCACCGGGGAGCTGTTTTTT. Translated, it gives CSARQGGARVTGELFF.

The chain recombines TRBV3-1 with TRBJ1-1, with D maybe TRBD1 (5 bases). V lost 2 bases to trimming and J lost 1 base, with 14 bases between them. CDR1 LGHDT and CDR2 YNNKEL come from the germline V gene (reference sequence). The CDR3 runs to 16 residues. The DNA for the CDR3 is TGTGCCAGCAGCCAAAACTCGGGGCTTAAGAACACTGAAGCTTTCTTT. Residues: CASSQNSGLKNTEAFF.

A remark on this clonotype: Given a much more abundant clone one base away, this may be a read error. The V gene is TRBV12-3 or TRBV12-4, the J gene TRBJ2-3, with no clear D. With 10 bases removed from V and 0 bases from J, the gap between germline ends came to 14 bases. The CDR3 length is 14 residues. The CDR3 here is CATGATSSTDTQYF. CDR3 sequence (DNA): TGTGCCACCGGAGCGACCTCAAGCACAGATACGCAGTATTTT.

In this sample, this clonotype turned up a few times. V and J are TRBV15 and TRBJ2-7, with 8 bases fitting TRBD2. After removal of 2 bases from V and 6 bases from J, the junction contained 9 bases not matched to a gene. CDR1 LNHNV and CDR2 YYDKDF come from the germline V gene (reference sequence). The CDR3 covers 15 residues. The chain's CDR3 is CATSRPGLDSGEQYF. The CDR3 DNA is TGTGCCACCAGCAGACCGGGACTAGATTCTGGCGAGCAGTACTTC.